These T cell receptor beta chains were read from a single sample in a study of blood T cell repertoires in COVID-19. Assay: immunoSEQ multiplex PCR; the TCRdb copy retains only in-frame clones and omits some. The table has roughly 78,000 clones, roughly 86% seen once; the top ten hold approximately 1.9%. The sequencing sample was made of peripheral blood. Every receptor here comes from a woman aged 60 to 75 with acute or convalescent COVID-19. Each CDR3 is given with its conserved first and last residue. The D gene is left open where the match is weak. Clone size appears in some rows only: once, few, many, or a class for an expanded clone.

size	V	J	D	DNA	CDR3
.	TRBV5-4	TRBJ2-7	TRBD1	TGTGCCAGCAGCCCGGGACAGAACTCCTACGAGCAGTACTTC	CASSPGQNSYEQYF
few	TRBV4-1	TRBJ1-1	TRBD1	TGCGCCAGCAGCCAGGAACAGGGGGCTGCTGAAGCTTTCTTT	CASSQEQGAAEAFF
.	TRBV6-6	TRBJ1-6	TRBD1	TGTGCCAGCAGTCGGACAGGGCCTTATAATTCACCCCTCCACTTT	CASSRTGPYNSPLHF
.	TRBV25-1	TRBJ2-7	.	TGTGCCAGCAGTGATAGGGCAGGACTCTACGAGCAGTACTTC	CASSDRAGLYEQYF
.	TRBV27	TRBJ1-1	TRBD1	TGTGCCAGCAGTTCCGGGACAGGGATGGAAACTGAAGCTTTCTTT	CASSSGTGMETEAFF
.	TRBV28	TRBJ1-4	TRBD1	TGTGCCAGCACTGTTCGGACAGGGAGGGTGGAAAAACTGTTTTTT	CASTVRTGRVEKLFF
.	TRBV19	TRBJ2-7	TRBD2	TGTGCCAGTAGCCCAGGGAGGGTCTACGAGCAGTACTTC	CASSPGRVYEQYF
.	TRBV6-5	TRBJ1-4	TRBD1	TGTGCCAGCAGAAGGGGGCACGGGTTCGAAAAACTGTTTTTT	CASRRGHGFEKLFF
.	TRBV28	TRBJ1-1	.	TGTGCCAGCATCGAGGGAGGACGAACGAAGACTGAAGCTTTCTTT	CASIEGGRTKTEAFF
.	TRBV4-3	TRBJ2-7	TRBD2	TGCGCCAGCAGCCCCTCCGGGGGGGTCTTCGCCTACGAGCAGTACTTC	CASSPSGGVFAYEQYF
.	TRBV28	TRBJ1-6	.	TGTGCCAGCAGTTTTAACACAAAATCCCTCCACTTT	CASSFNTKSLHF
.	TRBV24-1	TRBJ2-1	TRBD1	TGTGCCACCAGTGACCCCGGGACAGGGGGAAATGAGCAGTTCTTC	CATSDPGTGGNEQFF
.	TRBV6-5	TRBJ1-1	.	TGTGCCAGCACTTTCGGACGGGGAGACACTGAAGCTTTCTTT	CASTFGRGDTEAFF
.	TRBV6-2/TRBV6-3	TRBJ1-2	TRBD1	TGTGCCAGCAGGCCTGGACAGGGGATGGGGTATGGCTACACCTTC	CASRPGQGMGYGYTF
.	TRBV19	TRBJ2-2	.	TGTGCCAGTAGTTTGGACAGAGGGTGGACCGGGGAGCTGTTTTTT	CASSLDRGWTGELFF
.	TRBV9	TRBJ1-1	.	TGTGCCAGCAGCGTAGGTTGGGGAGGTAACACTGAAGCTTTCTTT	CASSVGWGGNTEAFF
.	TRBV27	TRBJ1-5	.	TGTGCCAGCAGGGGAACAGGGTCTTGGCAGCCCCAGCATTTT	CASRGTGSWQPQHF
.	TRBV6-5	TRBJ1-2	.	TGTGCCAGCGGGAAAGCAGGGCGCTATGGCTACACCTTC	CASGKAGRYGYTF
.	TRBV7-3	TRBJ2-3	.	TGTGCCAGCAGCTTAAGTGCTAGTGACACAGATACGCAGTATTTT	CASSLSASDTDTQYF
.	TRBV4-1	TRBJ2-7	.	TGCGCCAGCAGCCAAGTTGGGCGCAGTCGGCACGAGCAGTACTTC	CASSQVGRSRHEQYF
.	TRBV9	TRBJ2-1	TRBD2	TGTGCCAGCAGCACCCAGGGGCTAGCGGGGGTTAGGGAGCAGTTCTTC	CASSTQGLAGVREQFF
once	TRBV28	TRBJ1-5	TRBD1	TGTGCCAGCAGTGACAGGGACAGTCAGCCCCAGCATTTT	CASSDRDSQPQHF
.	TRBV5-1	TRBJ2-5	.	TGCGCCAGCAGCCGTTCCCACGCGGAGACCCAGTACTTC	CASSRSHAETQYF
.	TRBV27	TRBJ1-6	TRBD1	TGTGCCAGCAGTTTGAGTATGCGAGGGCGGACAGGACTAAATTCACCCCTCCACTTT	CASSLSMRGRTGLNSPLHF
once	TRBV5-1	TRBJ2-3	TRBD2	TGCGCCAGCAGCTGGGGGACTAGCGGGCTCACAGATACGCAGTATTTT	CASSWGTSGLTDTQYF
.	TRBV7-6	TRBJ1-2	.	TGTGCCAGCAGCTTAGGGACCGGGACAAACTATGGCTACACCTTC	CASSLGTGTNYGYTF
.	TRBV7-2	TRBJ2-7	TRBD2	TGTGCCAGCAGCTTGCGACGGACTAGCGGGAGAGGGGCCTACGAGCAGTACTTC	CASSLRRTSGRGAYEQYF
.	TRBV7-2	TRBJ2-3	TRBD2	TGTGCCAGCAGCTTAGAGGCTAGCGGGGGGGCGTCCACAGATACGCAGTATTTT	CASSLEASGGASTDTQYF
.	TRBV7-8	TRBJ2-1	TRBD2	TGTGCCAGCAGCTTAGCTGGGTCTAGCGGCTACAATGAGCAGTTCTTC	CASSLAGSSGYNEQFF
.	TRBV7-9	TRBJ2-1	.	TGTGCCAGCAGCCACAACGCAAATAGCCATGAGCAGTTCTTC	CASSHNANSHEQFF
few	TRBV19	TRBJ2-4	.	TGTGCCAGTAGTCCCGGGGGAGCCCCCAAAAACATTCAGTACTTC	CASSPGGAPKNIQYF
.	TRBV13	TRBJ2-5	TRBD2	TGTGCCAGCAGCCCGGGACTAGCGGGGGGGCGAGAGACCCAGTACTTC	CASSPGLAGGRETQYF
.	TRBV14	TRBJ1-1	.	TGTGCCAGCAGTTACGTGTTTGGGGGGGCGCACACTGAAGCTTTCTTT	CASSYVFGGAHTEAFF
.	TRBV9	TRBJ1-2	.	TGTGCCAGCAGCGTTCGGGGAGAGGCCACGCCTTATTATGGCTACACCTTC	CASSVRGEATPYYGYTF
.	TRBV7-8	TRBJ1-2	.	TGTGCCAGCAGCTTACAAAGGCTCCGGGGAGAGGGCTACACCTTC	CASSLQRLRGEGYTF
.	TRBV9	TRBJ1-2	TRBD1	TGTGCCAGCAGCGTAGAAGGGACAGCTCTCTATGGCTACACCTTC	CASSVEGTALYGYTF
.	TRBV5-1	TRBJ2-7	TRBD1	TGCGCCAGCAGCCCCGTTACCGGGACAGGGGGCTACGAGCAGTACTTC	CASSPVTGTGGYEQYF
.	TRBV28	TRBJ2-5	TRBD1	TGTGCCAGCAGTGCAATTCCAGGACAGGGGGAAGAGACCCAGTACTTC	CASSAIPGQGEETQYF
.	TRBV5-4	TRBJ2-2	TRBD2	TGTGCCAGCAGCCGGGAGGGGGGCACCGGGGAGCTGTTTTTT	CASSREGGTGELFF
.	TRBV9	TRBJ1-2	.	TGTGCCAGCAGCGATCCTGTTAACTATGGCTACACCTTC	CASSDPVNYGYTF
once	TRBV29-1	TRBJ2-3	.	TGCAGCGTTCCTGACTCGCTTACAACAGATACGCAGTATTTT	CSVPDSLTTDTQYF
few	TRBV2	TRBJ1-1	.	TGTGCCAGCAGTGAAACCAGGGATCGAGCTTTCTTT	CASSETRDRAFF
.	TRBV7-3	TRBJ2-1	.	TGTGCCAGCAGCCCCACGGCAGGAGCGGACGGTGAGCAGTTCTTC	CASSPTAGADGEQFF
.	TRBV7-9	TRBJ2-5	.	TGTGCCAGCACCCGATCGGCCGGGAACCAAGAGACCCAGTACTTC	CASTRSAGNQETQYF
.	TRBV12-3/TRBV12-4	TRBJ2-3	.	TGTGCCAGCAGCCCTGGACTCCCTGAGACGCAGTATTTT	CASSPGLPETQYF
few	TRBV3-1/TRBV3-2	TRBJ2-3	.	TGTGCCAGCAGCCGACAAGTCACAGATACGCAGTATTTT	CASSRQVTDTQYF
.	TRBV28	TRBJ2-7	TRBD1	TGTGCCAGCAGTTTGGCCCGGGGACAGGGGCGTTACGAGCAGTACTTC	CASSLARGQGRYEQYF
.	TRBV2	TRBJ1-2	TRBD1	TGTGCCAGCAGGGAAGGACAGGGCGTAGGCTATGGCTACACCTTC	CASREGQGVGYGYTF
.	TRBV4-2	TRBJ2-1	TRBD2	TGTGCCAGCAGCCTCGTAGCGGGAGGGCTCTACAATGAGCAGTTCTTC	CASSLVAGGLYNEQFF
.	TRBV3-1/TRBV3-2	TRBJ1-3	.	TGTGCCAGCTCCCGGGGGGGGTCTGGAAACACCATATATTTT	CASSRGGSGNTIYF
.	TRBV19	TRBJ1-1	.	TGTGCCAGTAGTCTCGGGGAGGGCGACACTGAAGCTTTCTTT	CASSLGEGDTEAFF
.	TRBV4-2	TRBJ2-2	TRBD2	TGTGCCAGCAGCCACCCGGGACTAGCGACCCCTACGGAGCTGTTTTTT	CASSHPGLATPTELFF
.	TRBV6-5	TRBJ2-1	TRBD1	TGTGCCAGCAGTTCCCCCGGGACAGGGGCCAATGAGCAGTTCTTC	CASSSPGTGANEQFF
.	TRBV18	TRBJ2-4	TRBD1	TGTGCCAGCTCGGCGAGACAGGGTTCGGTTGCCAAAAACATTCAGTACTTC	CASSARQGSVAKNIQYF